This TCR beta chain comes out of a study of blood T cell repertoires in COVID-19. Study summary: Material from acute and convalescent COVID-19 was sourced from the United States, Italy and Spain.

The table came from immunoSEQ multiplex PCR; TCRdb's copy has only in-frame clones and leaves some out. In the table there are a few hundred thousand clones, around 90% of which are singletons. Germline loops: CDR1 SGHTA, CDR2 FQGTGA. Losses at the gene ends were 2 bases for V and 1 base for J; bases not matched to a gene: 3. This CDR3 spans 15 amino acids. What was sequenced was peripheral blood. This receptor was taken from a woman in her 50s who had recovered from COVID-19. The chain recombines TRBV7-3 with TRBJ2-3; 7 bases are shared with TRBD1. The CDR3 reads CASSLYQGGTDTQYF. Written as DNA, the CDR3 is TGTGCCAGCAGCTTATACCAGGGGGGCACAGATACGCAGTATTTT.